The entry below describes one TCR beta chain. Unique molecular identifiers tagged the TCRbeta library. TCRdb redid the calling of the PCR reads with MiXCR, one entry per CDR3 protein. The repertoire holds roughly 350,000 distinct CDR3 sequences, about 9.4% seen once, with about 2.3% in the top ten. The data derive from a study of T-cell reconstitution after alpha-beta-depleted transplantation in children. The length of the CDR3 is 13 residues. Germline V CDR1 and CDR2: LNHDA, SQIVND (reference sequence). The V and J ends lost 5 bases and 7 bases respectively, with 12 bases between them. V gene TRBV19 combines with J gene TRBJ1-5, with D possibly TRBD1 on 6 matching bases. The source was PBMCs from the stem cell graft donor, collected from the stem cell graft. The origin of this receptor is a human donor who donated a stem cell graft to a child with acute lymphoblastic leukemia. CDR3 sequence: CASSVGQIQPQHF. In DNA, the CDR3 is TGTGCCAGTAGTGTCGGACAGATCCAGCCCCAGCATTTT.